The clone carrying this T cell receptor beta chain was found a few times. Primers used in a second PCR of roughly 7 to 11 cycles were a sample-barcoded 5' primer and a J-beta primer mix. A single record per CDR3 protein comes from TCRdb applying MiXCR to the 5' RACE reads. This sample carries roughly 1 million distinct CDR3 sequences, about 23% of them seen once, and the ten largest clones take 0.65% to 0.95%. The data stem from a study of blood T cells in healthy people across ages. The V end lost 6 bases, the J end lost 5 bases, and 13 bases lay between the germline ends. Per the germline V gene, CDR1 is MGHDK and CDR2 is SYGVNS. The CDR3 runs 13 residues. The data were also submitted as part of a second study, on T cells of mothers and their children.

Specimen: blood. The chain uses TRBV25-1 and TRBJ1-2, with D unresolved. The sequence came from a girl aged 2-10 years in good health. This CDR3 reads CASSPWGVYGYTF. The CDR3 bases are TGTGCCAGCAGCCCATGGGGAGTATATGGCTACACCTTC.